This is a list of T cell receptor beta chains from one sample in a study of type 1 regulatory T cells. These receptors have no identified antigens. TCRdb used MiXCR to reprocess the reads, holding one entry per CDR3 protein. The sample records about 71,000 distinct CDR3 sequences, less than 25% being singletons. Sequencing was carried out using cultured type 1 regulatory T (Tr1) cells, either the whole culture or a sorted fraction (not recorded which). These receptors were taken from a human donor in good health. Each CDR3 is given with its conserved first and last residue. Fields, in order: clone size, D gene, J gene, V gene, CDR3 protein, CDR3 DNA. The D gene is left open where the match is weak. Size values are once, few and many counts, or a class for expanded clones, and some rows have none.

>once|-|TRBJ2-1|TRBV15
CATSRAVGVENEQFF
TGTGCCACCAGCAGAGCAGTGGGAGTGGAAAATGAGCAGTTCTTC
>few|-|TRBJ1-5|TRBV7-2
CASSAQGKQPQHF
TGTGCCAGCAGCGCTCAGGGTAAACAGCCCCAGCATTTT
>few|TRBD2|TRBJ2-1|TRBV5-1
CASSLGAGGEQFF
TGCGCCAGCAGCTTGGGGGCGGGAGGTGAGCAGTTCTTC
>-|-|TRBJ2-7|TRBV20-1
CSATLWGRRYEQYF
TGCAGTGCTACCCTATGGGGGAGGCGCTACGAGCAGTACTTC
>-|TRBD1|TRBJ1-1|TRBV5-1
CASSWDRANTEAFF
TGCGCCAGCAGCTGGGACAGAGCGAACACTGAAGCTTTCTTT
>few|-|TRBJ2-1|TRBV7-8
CASSHFKGSWDEQFF
TGTGCCAGCAGCCATTTTAAGGGTAGCTGGGATGAGCAGTTCTTC
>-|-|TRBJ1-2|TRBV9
CASSVGPATFNYGYTF
TGTGCCAGCAGCGTAGGGCCGGCGACATTTAACTATGGCTACACCTTC
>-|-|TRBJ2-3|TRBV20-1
CSARVASFATDTQYF
TGCAGTGCTAGAGTGGCTAGTTTCGCCACAGATACGCAGTATTTT
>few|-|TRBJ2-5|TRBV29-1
CSVDDYQETQYF
TGCAGCGTTGACGACTACCAAGAGACCCAGTACTTC
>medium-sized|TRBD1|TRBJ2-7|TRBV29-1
CSVEEQGAVGEQYF
TGCAGCGTTGAAGAGCAGGGGGCGGTCGGCGAGCAGTACTTC
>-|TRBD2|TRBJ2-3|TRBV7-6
CASSLEPPGLAGGPTSTDTQYF
TGTGCCAGCAGCTTAGAGCCCCCTGGACTAGCGGGAGGGCCTACTAGCACAGATACGCAGTATTTT
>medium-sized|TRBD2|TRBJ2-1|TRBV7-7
CASSFASGNNEQFF
TGTGCTAGCAGCTTCGCTAGCGGGAACAATGAGCAGTTCTTC
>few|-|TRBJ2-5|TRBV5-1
CASSLEDRGGQETQYF
TGCGCCAGCAGCTTGGAGGACAGAGGAGGCCAAGAGACCCAGTACTTC
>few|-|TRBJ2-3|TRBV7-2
CASSLGLVWDTQYF
TGTGCCAGCAGCTTAGGACTAGTTTGGGATACGCAGTATTTT
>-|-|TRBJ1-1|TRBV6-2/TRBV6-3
CASRPGGPNTETFF
TGTGCCAGCAGGCCGGGGGGGCCGAACACTGAAACTTTCTTT
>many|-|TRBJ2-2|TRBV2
CASIPAANTGELFF
TGTGCCAGCATCCCGGCCGCGAACACCGGGGAGCTGTTTTTT
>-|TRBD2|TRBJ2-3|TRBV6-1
CASRLAGPGDTQYF
TGTGCCAGCAGGTTAGCGGGCCCCGGAGATACGCAGTATTTT
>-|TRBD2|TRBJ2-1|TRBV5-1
CASSSGRDMFF
TGCGCCAGTAGTAGCGGGAGGGATATGTTCTTC
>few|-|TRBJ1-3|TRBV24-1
CATSGGPGSGNTIYF
TGTGCCACCAGTGGGGGACCCGGCTCTGGAAACACCATATATTTT
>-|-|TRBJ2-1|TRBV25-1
CASSDWGDEQFF
TGTGCCAGCAGTGATTGGGGGGATGAGCAGTTCTTC